A selection of T cell receptor beta chains follows, all from one sample in a study of Ad26.COV2.S vaccination and SARS-CoV-2 variants. Using immunoSEQ multiplex PCR, the repertoire was profiled, and TCRdb retains in-frame clones only, with some absent. The table includes about 680,000 clones, more than 70% detected once. This specimen was peripheral blood, taken in a trial of Ad26.COV2.S vaccine versus placebo. These receptors all stem from a person aged 18-60 years who received the Ad26.COV2.S COVID-19 vaccine or a placebo. Each CDR3 is given with its conserved first and last residue. The order of the fields is V gene, J gene, clone size, D gene, CDR3 protein, CDR3 DNA. D genes are given only for firm matches. Clone size appears in some rows only: once, few, many, or a class for an expanded clone.

v_call: TRBV30; j_call: TRBJ2-3; clone_size: few; d_call: NA; cdr3_aa: CAWSGRSTDTQYF; cdr3_nt: TGTGCCTGGAGTGGGAGGAGCACAGATACGCAGTATTTT
v_call: TRBV6-5; j_call: TRBJ1-6; clone_size: NA; d_call: NA; cdr3_aa: CASSYGQSSPLHF; cdr3_nt: TGTGCCAGCAGTTACGGACAATCTTCACCCCTCCACTTT
v_call: TRBV7-6; j_call: TRBJ2-7; clone_size: NA; d_call: NA; cdr3_aa: CASSFPGGAGDYEQYF; cdr3_nt: TGTGCCAGCAGCTTCCCAGGTGGGGCAGGGGATTACGAGCAGTACTTC
v_call: TRBV24-1; j_call: TRBJ2-5; clone_size: NA; d_call: NA; cdr3_aa: CATSDPETAGPQETQYF; cdr3_nt: TGTGCCACCAGTGACCCGGAAACGGCGGGCCCCCAAGAGACCCAGTACTTC
v_call: TRBV6-6; j_call: TRBJ1-1; clone_size: NA; d_call: NA; cdr3_aa: CASSYSPEAFF; cdr3_nt: TGTGCCAGCAGTTACTCCCCTGAAGCTTTCTTT
v_call: TRBV7-8; j_call: TRBJ1-1; clone_size: NA; d_call: NA; cdr3_aa: CASSLRDGYTNTEAFF; cdr3_nt: TGTGCCAGCAGCCTCCGGGACGGATACACGAACACTGAAGCTTTCTTT
v_call: TRBV5-1; j_call: TRBJ2-1; clone_size: NA; d_call: TRBD2; cdr3_aa: CASRTSGTSLNEQFF; cdr3_nt: TGCGCCAGCAGAACCAGCGGGACTAGCCTTAATGAGCAGTTCTTC
v_call: TRBV11-2; j_call: TRBJ2-3; clone_size: NA; d_call: TRBD1; cdr3_aa: CASSLGQGKDTQYF; cdr3_nt: TGTGCCAGCAGCCTTGGACAGGGGAAAGATACGCAGTATTTT
v_call: TRBV27; j_call: TRBJ2-1; clone_size: once; d_call: TRBD2; cdr3_aa: CASSFQTSGGQGEQFF; cdr3_nt: TGTGCCAGCAGTTTCCAGACTAGCGGGGGGCAAGGTGAGCAGTTCTTC
v_call: TRBV6-5; j_call: TRBJ1-1; clone_size: NA; d_call: NA; cdr3_aa: CASSYSDQNTEAFF; cdr3_nt: TGTGCCAGCAGTTACTCGGACCAGAACACTGAAGCTTTCTTT
v_call: TRBV10-1; j_call: TRBJ1-5; clone_size: NA; d_call: NA; cdr3_aa: CASSETVNQPQHF; cdr3_nt: TGCGCCAGCAGTGAGACGGTCAATCAGCCCCAGCATTTT
v_call: TRBV5-4; j_call: TRBJ2-5; clone_size: NA; d_call: TRBD1; cdr3_aa: CASSLGADTGGAETQYF; cdr3_nt: TGTGCCAGCAGCTTGGGGGCAGACACAGGGGGCGCCGAGACCCAGTACTTC
v_call: TRBV4-2; j_call: TRBJ1-2; clone_size: few; d_call: TRBD1; cdr3_aa: CASSQPTGEVYGYTF; cdr3_nt: TGTGCCAGCAGCCAACCGACAGGGGAGGTTTATGGCTACACCTTC
v_call: TRBV23-1; j_call: TRBJ2-7; clone_size: NA; d_call: NA; cdr3_aa: CATQSYEQYF; cdr3_nt: TGCGCCACCCAATCCTACGAGCAGTACTTC
v_call: TRBV10-3; j_call: TRBJ1-5; clone_size: NA; d_call: NA; cdr3_aa: CAISSGPNQPQHF; cdr3_nt: TGTGCCATCAGTTCAGGACCCAATCAGCCCCAGCATTTT
v_call: TRBV5-8; j_call: TRBJ2-3; clone_size: NA; d_call: NA; cdr3_aa: CASSLGVVSTTTDTQYF; cdr3_nt: TGTGCCAGCAGCTTGGGGGTGGTATCTACCACCACAGATACGCAGTATTTT
v_call: TRBV2; j_call: TRBJ1-4; clone_size: NA; d_call: NA; cdr3_aa: CASSEAGPYTNEKLFF; cdr3_nt: TGTGCCAGCAGTGAAGCAGGACCCTACACTAATGAAAAACTGTTTTTT
v_call: TRBV18; j_call: TRBJ1-1; clone_size: once; d_call: NA; cdr3_aa: CASSSGLDTEAFF; cdr3_nt: TGTGCCAGCTCATCCGGTTTAGACACTGAAGCTTTCTTT
v_call: TRBV4-2; j_call: TRBJ2-1; clone_size: NA; d_call: TRBD2; cdr3_aa: CASSRFSGASGSRYNEQFF; cdr3_nt: TGTGCCAGCAGCCGCTTTTCAGGGGCTAGCGGGAGTCGGTACAATGAGCAGTTCTTC
v_call: TRBV30; j_call: TRBJ1-1; clone_size: NA; d_call: TRBD1; cdr3_aa: CAWSVWTGHTEAFF; cdr3_nt: TGTGCCTGGAGTGTCTGGACAGGTCACACTGAAGCTTTCTTT
v_call: TRBV11-3; j_call: TRBJ2-1; clone_size: NA; d_call: NA; cdr3_aa: CASSFGQGPYNEQFF; cdr3_nt: TGTGCCAGCAGCTTCGGGCAGGGCCCCTACAATGAGCAGTTCTTC
v_call: TRBV30; j_call: TRBJ1-2; clone_size: NA; d_call: TRBD1; cdr3_aa: CAWSVRRGDRLNYGYTF; cdr3_nt: TGTGCCTGGAGTGTACGCCGAGGGGACAGGCTCAACTATGGCTACACCTTC
v_call: TRBV2; j_call: TRBJ2-7; clone_size: NA; d_call: NA; cdr3_aa: CASSESYYLSYEQYF; cdr3_nt: TGTGCCAGCAGTGAATCCTACTACTTGTCCTACGAGCAGTACTTC
v_call: TRBV3-1/TRBV3-2; j_call: TRBJ1-6; clone_size: NA; d_call: TRBD1; cdr3_aa: CASSRGTGDSPLHF; cdr3_nt: TGTGCCAGCAGCAGGGGGACAGGGGATTCACCCCTCCACTTT
v_call: TRBV5-1; j_call: TRBJ2-1; clone_size: NA; d_call: NA; cdr3_aa: CASSLGTEYNEQFF; cdr3_nt: TGCGCCAGCAGCTTGGGTACGGAATACAATGAGCAGTTCTTC
v_call: TRBV2; j_call: TRBJ2-5; clone_size: NA; d_call: NA; cdr3_aa: CASRYQETQYF; cdr3_nt: TGTGCCAGCAGGTACCAAGAGACCCAGTACTTC
v_call: TRBV19; j_call: TRBJ1-5; clone_size: NA; d_call: NA; cdr3_aa: CASSITGGNQPQHF; cdr3_nt: TGTGCCAGTAGTATCACAGGTGGCAATCAGCCCCAGCATTTT
v_call: TRBV10-3; j_call: TRBJ2-5; clone_size: NA; d_call: NA; cdr3_aa: CAISDPQGGGARETQYF; cdr3_nt: TGTGCCATCAGTGACCCTCAGGGAGGGGGTGCTCGAGAGACCCAGTACTTC
v_call: TRBV7-6; j_call: TRBJ1-1; clone_size: NA; d_call: NA; cdr3_aa: CASSPWGGLIEAFF; cdr3_nt: TGTGCCAGCAGCCCCTGGGGGGGGCTGATCGAAGCTTTCTTT
v_call: TRBV7-3; j_call: TRBJ2-3; clone_size: NA; d_call: NA; cdr3_aa: CASSLRPRDGADTQYF; cdr3_nt: TGTGCCAGCAGCTTACGTCCCAGGGACGGAGCAGATACGCAGTATTTT
v_call: TRBV6-6; j_call: TRBJ2-7; clone_size: once; d_call: TRBD1; cdr3_aa: CASSTWTGGSYEQYF; cdr3_nt: TGTGCCAGCAGTACATGGACAGGGGGATCCTACGAGCAGTACTTC
v_call: TRBV5-4; j_call: TRBJ2-5; clone_size: NA; d_call: NA; cdr3_aa: CASSWAGREETQYF; cdr3_nt: TGTGCCAGCAGCTGGGCAGGCAGGGAAGAGACCCAGTACTTC
v_call: TRBV3-1/TRBV3-2; j_call: TRBJ1-6; clone_size: NA; d_call: NA; cdr3_aa: CASSQEVTYNSPLHF; cdr3_nt: TGTGCCAGCAGCCAAGAGGTGACCTATAATTCACCCCTCCACTTT
v_call: TRBV27; j_call: TRBJ1-2; clone_size: few; d_call: NA; cdr3_aa: CASSLGQNYGYTF; cdr3_nt: TGTGCCAGCAGTTTGGGGCAAAACTATGGCTACACCTTC
v_call: TRBV30; j_call: TRBJ1-4; clone_size: NA; d_call: TRBD1; cdr3_aa: CAWSSTGERNKLFF; cdr3_nt: TGTGCCTGGAGTTCTACAGGGGAGAGGAACAAACTGTTTTTT
v_call: TRBV19; j_call: TRBJ1-3; clone_size: NA; d_call: TRBD1; cdr3_aa: CARRAGGSGNTIYF; cdr3_nt: TGTGCCAGAAGAGCAGGGGGGTCTGGAAACACCATATATTTT
v_call: TRBV12-3/TRBV12-4; j_call: TRBJ1-1; clone_size: NA; d_call: NA; cdr3_aa: CASSLRLNTEAFF; cdr3_nt: TGTGCCAGCAGTTTGCGCCTGAACACTGAAGCTTTCTTT
v_call: TRBV2; j_call: TRBJ1-1; clone_size: NA; d_call: NA; cdr3_aa: CAGFEGLKTEAFF; cdr3_nt: TGTGCCGGGTTTGAAGGGCTGAAGACTGAAGCTTTCTTT
v_call: TRBV5-5; j_call: TRBJ1-2; clone_size: NA; d_call: NA; cdr3_aa: CASSWAGSYGYTF; cdr3_nt: TGTGCCAGCAGCTGGGCAGGGTCCTATGGCTACACCTTC
v_call: TRBV5-8; j_call: TRBJ1-5; clone_size: once; d_call: NA; cdr3_aa: CASSLFQGWSNQPQHF; cdr3_nt: TGTGCCAGCAGCTTGTTTCAGGGTTGGAGCAATCAGCCCCAGCATTTT
v_call: TRBV27; j_call: TRBJ2-7; clone_size: NA; d_call: NA; cdr3_aa: CASSQGYEQYF; cdr3_nt: TGTGCCAGCAGCCAGGGTTACGAGCAGTACTTC
v_call: TRBV25-1; j_call: TRBJ2-7; clone_size: NA; d_call: TRBD1; cdr3_aa: CASSPTGNYEQYF; cdr3_nt: TGTGCCAGCAGCCCGACAGGGAACTACGAGCAGTACTTC
v_call: TRBV18; j_call: TRBJ1-1; clone_size: NA; d_call: TRBD1; cdr3_aa: CASSPAGQETFF; cdr3_nt: TGTGCCAGCTCACCCGCGGGACAGGAAACTTTCTTT
v_call: TRBV3-1/TRBV3-2; j_call: TRBJ2-3; clone_size: NA; d_call: NA; cdr3_aa: CASSQEGSASDTQYF; cdr3_nt: TGTGCCAGCAGCCAAGAAGGAAGCGCATCAGATACGCAGTATTTT
v_call: TRBV6-2/TRBV6-3; j_call: TRBJ2-1; clone_size: NA; d_call: NA; cdr3_aa: CASSYYVGLNEQFF; cdr3_nt: TGTGCCAGCAGTTACTACGTCGGCCTCAATGAGCAGTTCTTC
v_call: TRBV7-9; j_call: TRBJ2-7; clone_size: few; d_call: TRBD2; cdr3_aa: CASSPNSGRRSYEQYF; cdr3_nt: TGTGCCAGCAGCCCCAATAGCGGGAGGCGTTCCTACGAGCAGTACTTC
v_call: TRBV6-2/TRBV6-3; j_call: TRBJ1-5; clone_size: NA; d_call: NA; cdr3_aa: CASSYSVSNQPQHF; cdr3_nt: TGTGCCAGCAGTTACTCTGTGTCGAATCAGCCCCAGCATTTT